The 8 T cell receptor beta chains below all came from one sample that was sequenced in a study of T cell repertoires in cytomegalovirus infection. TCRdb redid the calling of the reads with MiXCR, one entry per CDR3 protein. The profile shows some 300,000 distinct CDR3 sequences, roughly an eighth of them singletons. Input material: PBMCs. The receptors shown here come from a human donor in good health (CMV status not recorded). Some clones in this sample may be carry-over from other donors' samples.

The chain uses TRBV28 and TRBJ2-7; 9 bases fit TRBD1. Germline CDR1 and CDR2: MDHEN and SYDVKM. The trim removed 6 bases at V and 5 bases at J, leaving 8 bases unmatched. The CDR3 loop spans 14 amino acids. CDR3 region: CASRWDRATHEQYF. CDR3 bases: TGTGCCAGCAGGTGGGACAGGGCGACACACGAGCAGTACTTC.

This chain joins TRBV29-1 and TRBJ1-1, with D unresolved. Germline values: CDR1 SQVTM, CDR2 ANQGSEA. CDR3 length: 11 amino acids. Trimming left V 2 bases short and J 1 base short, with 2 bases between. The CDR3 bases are TGCAGCGTTGAAAAGAACACTGAAGCTTTCTTT. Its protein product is CSVEKNTEAFF.

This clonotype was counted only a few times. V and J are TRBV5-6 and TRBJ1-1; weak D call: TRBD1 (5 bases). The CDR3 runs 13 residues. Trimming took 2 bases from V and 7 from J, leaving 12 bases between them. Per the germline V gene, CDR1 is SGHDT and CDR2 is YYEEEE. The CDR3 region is CASSFQGLYEAFF. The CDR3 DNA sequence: TGTGCCAGCAGCTTCCAGGGACTCTATGAAGCTTTCTTT.

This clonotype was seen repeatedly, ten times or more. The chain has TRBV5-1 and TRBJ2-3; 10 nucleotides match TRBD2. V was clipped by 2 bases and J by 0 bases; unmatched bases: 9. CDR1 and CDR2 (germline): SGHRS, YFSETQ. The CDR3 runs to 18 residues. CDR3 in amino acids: CASSFGLAGGPSTDTQYF. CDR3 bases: TGCGCCAGCAGCTTCGGGTTAGCGGGGGGACCGAGCACAGATACGCAGTATTTT.

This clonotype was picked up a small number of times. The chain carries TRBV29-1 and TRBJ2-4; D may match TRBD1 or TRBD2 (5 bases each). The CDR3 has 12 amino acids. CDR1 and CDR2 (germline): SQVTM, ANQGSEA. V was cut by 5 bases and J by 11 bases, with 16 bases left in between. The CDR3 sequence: CSVWTPEGFQYF. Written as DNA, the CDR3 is TGCAGCGTTTGGACCCCCGAGGGGTTTCAGTACTTC.

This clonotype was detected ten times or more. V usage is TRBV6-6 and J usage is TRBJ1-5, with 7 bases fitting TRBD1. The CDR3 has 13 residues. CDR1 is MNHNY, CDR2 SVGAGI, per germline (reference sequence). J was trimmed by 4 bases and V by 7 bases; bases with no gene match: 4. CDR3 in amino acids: CASNEQGNQPQHF. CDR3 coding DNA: TGTGCCAGCAATGAACAGGGGAATCAGCCCCAGCATTTT.

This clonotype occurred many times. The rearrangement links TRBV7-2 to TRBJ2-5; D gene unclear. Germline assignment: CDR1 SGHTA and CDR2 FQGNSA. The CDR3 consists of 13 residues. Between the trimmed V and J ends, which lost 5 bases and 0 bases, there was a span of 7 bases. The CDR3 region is CASSRGDQETQYF. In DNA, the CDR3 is TGTGCCAGCAGCCGAGGAGACCAAGAGACCCAGTACTTC.

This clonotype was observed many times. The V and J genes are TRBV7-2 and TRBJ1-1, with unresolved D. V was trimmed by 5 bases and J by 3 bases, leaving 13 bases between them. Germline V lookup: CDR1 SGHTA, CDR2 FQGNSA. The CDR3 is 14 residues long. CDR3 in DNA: TGTGCCAGCAGCCTCCTTTCGTCGGACACTGAAGCTTTCTTT. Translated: CASSLLSSDTEAFF.